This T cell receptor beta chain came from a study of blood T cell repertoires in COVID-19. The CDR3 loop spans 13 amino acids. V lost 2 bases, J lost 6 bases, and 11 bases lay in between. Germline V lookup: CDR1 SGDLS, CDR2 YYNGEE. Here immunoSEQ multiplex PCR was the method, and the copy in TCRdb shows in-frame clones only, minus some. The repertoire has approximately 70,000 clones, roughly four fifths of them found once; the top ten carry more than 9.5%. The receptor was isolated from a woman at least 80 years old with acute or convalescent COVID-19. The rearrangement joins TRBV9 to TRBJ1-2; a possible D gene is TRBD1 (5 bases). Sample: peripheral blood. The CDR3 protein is CASSVAGWDGYTF. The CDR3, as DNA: TGTGCCAGCAGCGTGGCAGGGTGGGATGGCTACACCTTC.